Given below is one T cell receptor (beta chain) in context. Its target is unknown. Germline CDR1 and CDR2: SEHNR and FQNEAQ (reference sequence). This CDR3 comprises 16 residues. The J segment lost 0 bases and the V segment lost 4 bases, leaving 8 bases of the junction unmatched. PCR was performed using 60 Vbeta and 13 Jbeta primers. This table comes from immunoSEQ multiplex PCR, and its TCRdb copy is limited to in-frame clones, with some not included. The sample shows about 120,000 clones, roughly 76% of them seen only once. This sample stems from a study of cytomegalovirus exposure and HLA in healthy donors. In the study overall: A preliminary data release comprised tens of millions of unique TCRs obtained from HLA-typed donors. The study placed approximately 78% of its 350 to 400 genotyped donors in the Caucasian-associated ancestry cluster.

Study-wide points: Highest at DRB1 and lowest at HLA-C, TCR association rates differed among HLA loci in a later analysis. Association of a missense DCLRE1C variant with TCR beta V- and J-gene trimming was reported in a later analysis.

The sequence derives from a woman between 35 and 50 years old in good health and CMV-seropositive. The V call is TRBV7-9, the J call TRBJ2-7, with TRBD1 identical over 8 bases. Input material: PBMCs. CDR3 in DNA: TGTGCCAGCAGCTCTACGGGACAGGTCCGCTCCTACGAGCAGTACTTC. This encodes CASSSTGQVRSYEQYF.